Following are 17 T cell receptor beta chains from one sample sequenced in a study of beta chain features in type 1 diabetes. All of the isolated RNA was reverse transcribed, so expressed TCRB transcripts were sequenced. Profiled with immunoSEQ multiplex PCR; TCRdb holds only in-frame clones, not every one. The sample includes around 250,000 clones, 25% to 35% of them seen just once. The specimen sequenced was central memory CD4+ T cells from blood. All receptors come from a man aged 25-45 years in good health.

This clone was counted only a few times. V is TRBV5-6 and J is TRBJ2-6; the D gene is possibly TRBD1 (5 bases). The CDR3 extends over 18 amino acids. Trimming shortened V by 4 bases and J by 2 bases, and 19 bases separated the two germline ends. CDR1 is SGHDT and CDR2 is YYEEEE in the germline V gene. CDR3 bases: TGTGCCAGCAGCGCCCCGGGCAGGGTCTTAACTGGGGCCAACGTCCTGACTTTC. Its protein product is CASSAPGRVLTGANVLTF.

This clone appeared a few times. The CDR3 region is CASSFTGLSDTQYF. As DNA, the CDR3 is TGTGCCAGCAGCTTCACGGGACTCTCAGATACGCAGTATTTT. This rearrangement joins TRBV7-2 to TRBJ2-3, with D possibly matching TRBD2 (6 bases). Germline CDR1 is SGHTA and CDR2 is FQGNSA. V was shortened by 3 bases and J by 4 bases, with 11 bases between the two germline ends. The CDR3 consists of 14 residues. The variable domain in full, completed from reference TRBV7-2 and TRBJ2-3, reads GAGVSQSPSNKVTEKGKDVELRCDPISGHTALYWYRQSLGQGLEFLIYFQGNSAPDKSGLPSDRFSAERTGGSVSTLTIQRTQQEDSAVYLCASSFTGLSDTQYFGPGTRLTVL.

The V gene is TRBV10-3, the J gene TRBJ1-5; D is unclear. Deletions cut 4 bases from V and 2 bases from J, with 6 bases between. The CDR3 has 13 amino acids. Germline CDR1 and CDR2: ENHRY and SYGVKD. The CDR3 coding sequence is TGTGCCATCAGTGGCGAAGGCAATCAGCCCCAGCATTTT. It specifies CAISGEGNQPQHF.

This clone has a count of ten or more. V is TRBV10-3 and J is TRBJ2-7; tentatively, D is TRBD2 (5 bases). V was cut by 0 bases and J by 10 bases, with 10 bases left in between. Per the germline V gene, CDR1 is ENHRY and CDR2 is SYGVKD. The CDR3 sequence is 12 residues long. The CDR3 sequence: CAISESTREQYF. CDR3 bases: TGTGCCATCAGTGAGTCGACTCGGGAACAGTACTTC.

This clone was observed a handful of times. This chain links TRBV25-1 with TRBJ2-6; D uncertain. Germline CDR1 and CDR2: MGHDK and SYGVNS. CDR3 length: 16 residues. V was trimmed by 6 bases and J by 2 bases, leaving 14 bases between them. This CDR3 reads CASSPTRVAGANVLTF. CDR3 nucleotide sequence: TGTGCCAGCAGCCCCACTCGCGTGGCTGGGGCCAACGTCCTGACTTTC.

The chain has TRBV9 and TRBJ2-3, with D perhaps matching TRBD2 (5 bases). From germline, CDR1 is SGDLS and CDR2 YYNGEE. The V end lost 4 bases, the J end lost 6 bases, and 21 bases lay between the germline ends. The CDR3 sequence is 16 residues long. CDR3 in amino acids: CASSPRSGNSADTQYF. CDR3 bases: TGTGCCAGCAGCCCCCGGTCGGGGAACAGCGCTGATACGCAGTATTTT.

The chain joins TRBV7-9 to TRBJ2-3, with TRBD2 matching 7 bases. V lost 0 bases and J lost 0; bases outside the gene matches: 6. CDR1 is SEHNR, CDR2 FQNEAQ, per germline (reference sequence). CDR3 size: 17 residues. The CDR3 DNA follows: TGTGCCAGCAGCTTAGCGGTGGGAGCGGGGAGCACAGATACGCAGTATTTT. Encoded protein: CASSLAVGAGSTDTQYF.

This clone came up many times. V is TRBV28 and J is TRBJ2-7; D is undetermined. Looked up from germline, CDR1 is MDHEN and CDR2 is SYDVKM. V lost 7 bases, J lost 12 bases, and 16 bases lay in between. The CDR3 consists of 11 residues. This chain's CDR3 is CASTSGPSSYF. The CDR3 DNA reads TGTGCCAGCACCTCCGGGCCTTCGTCGTACTTC.

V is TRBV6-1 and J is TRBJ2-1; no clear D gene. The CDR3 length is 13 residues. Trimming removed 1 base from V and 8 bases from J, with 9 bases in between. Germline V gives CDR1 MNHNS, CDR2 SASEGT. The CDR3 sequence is CASSEVYSDEQFF. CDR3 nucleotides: TGTGCCAGCAGTGAAGTGTACAGCGATGAGCAGTTCTTC.

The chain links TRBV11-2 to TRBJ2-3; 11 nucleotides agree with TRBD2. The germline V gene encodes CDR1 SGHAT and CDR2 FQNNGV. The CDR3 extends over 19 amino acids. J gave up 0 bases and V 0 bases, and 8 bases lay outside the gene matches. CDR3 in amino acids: CASSLDRRLAGRSTDTQYF. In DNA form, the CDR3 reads TGTGCCAGCAGCTTAGATCGTCGACTAGCGGGGCGAAGCACAGATACGCAGTATTTT.

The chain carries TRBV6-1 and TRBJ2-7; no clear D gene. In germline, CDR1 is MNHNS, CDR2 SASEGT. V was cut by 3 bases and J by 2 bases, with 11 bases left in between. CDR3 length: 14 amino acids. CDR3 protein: CASSERLAPYEQYF. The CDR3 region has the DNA TGTGCCAGCAGTGAGAGGTTGGCCCCCTACGAGCAGTACTTC.

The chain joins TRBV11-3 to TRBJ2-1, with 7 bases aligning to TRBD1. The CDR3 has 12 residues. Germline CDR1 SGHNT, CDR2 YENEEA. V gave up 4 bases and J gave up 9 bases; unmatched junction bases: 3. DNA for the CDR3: TGTGCCAGCAGCTCCAGGGGGAGTGAGCAGTTCTTC. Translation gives CASSSRGSEQFF.

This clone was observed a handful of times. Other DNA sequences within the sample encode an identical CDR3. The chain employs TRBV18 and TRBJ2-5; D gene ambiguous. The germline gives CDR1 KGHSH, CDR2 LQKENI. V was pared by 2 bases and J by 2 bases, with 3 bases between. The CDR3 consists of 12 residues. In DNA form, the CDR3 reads TGTGCCAGCTCACCAGGGCAAGAGACCCAGTACTTC. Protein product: CASSPGQETQYF.

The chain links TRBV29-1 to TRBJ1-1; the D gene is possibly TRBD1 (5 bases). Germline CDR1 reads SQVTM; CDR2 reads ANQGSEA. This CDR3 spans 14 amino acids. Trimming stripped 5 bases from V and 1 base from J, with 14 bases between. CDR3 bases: TGCAGCGTTCCACCGGGACCTTCGAACACTGAAGCTTTCTTT. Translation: CSVPPGPSNTEAFF.

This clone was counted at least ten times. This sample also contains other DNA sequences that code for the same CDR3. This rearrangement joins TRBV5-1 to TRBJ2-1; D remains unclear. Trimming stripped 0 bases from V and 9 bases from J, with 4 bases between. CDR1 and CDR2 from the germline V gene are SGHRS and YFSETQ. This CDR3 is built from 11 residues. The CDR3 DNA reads TGCGCCAGCAGCTTGGAGAGTGAGCAGTTCTTC. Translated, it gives CASSLESEQFF.

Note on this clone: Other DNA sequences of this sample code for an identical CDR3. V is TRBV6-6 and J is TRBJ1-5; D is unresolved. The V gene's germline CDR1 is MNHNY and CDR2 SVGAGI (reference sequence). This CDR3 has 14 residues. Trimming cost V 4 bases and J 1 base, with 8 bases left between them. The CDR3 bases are TGTGCCAGCAGTTCCACACGGAGCAATCAGCCCCAGCATTTT. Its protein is CASSSTRSNQPQHF.

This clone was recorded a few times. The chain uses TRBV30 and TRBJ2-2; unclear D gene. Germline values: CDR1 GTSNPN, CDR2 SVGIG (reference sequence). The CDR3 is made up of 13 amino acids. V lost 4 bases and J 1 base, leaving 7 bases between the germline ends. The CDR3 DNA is TGTGCCTGGAATTCGGGGAACACCGGGGAGCTGTTTTTT. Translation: CAWNSGNTGELFF.